Judged by abundance, the clone carrying this T cell receptor beta chain is medium-sized. Its matching antigen is unknown. MiXCR was run by TCRdb on the 5' RACE reads, yielding one entry per CDR3 protein. Of about 29,000 distinct CDR3 sequences detected, 2.5% to 4% appear once; the ten largest clones hold 6% to 7.5%. This specimen comes from a study of neurological immune-mediated disorders. Study-level findings and limits: Healthy controls had more TCR clonal expansion than multiple sclerosis, which showed the least, whereas HTLV-1-associated myelopathy showed the most.

Material: PBMCs. The sequence was collected from a woman aged 25 to 39 with multiple sclerosis.

The CDR3 region is CASSSGTSSGVETQYF. In DNA, the CDR3 is TGCGCCAGCAGCTCGGGGACTTCAAGTGGTGTGGAGACCCAGTACTTC. The V gene is TRBV5-1, the J gene TRBJ2-5; D is perhaps TRBD2 (6 bases). The V gene lost 3 bases and the J gene lost 5 bases, with 20 bases spanning the gap. This CDR3 comprises 16 residues. Germline V gene data show CDR1 as SGHRS and CDR2 as YFSETQ.